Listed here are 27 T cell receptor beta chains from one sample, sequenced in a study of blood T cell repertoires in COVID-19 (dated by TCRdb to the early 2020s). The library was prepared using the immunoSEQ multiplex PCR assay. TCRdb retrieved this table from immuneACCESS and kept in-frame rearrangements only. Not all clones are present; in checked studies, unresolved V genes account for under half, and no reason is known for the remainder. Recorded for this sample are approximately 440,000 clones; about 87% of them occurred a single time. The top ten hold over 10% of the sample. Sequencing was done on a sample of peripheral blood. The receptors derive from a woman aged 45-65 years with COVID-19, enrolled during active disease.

The chain's CDR3 is CASSEGRKSSNYGYTF. The CDR3 DNA is TGTGCCAGCAGTGAAGGGAGAAAATCCTCTAACTATGGCTACACCTTC. This chain uses TRBV2 with TRBJ1-2; no clear D gene. The germline V gene encodes CDR1 SNHLY and CDR2 FYNNEI. V was cut by 1 base and J by 0 bases, with 12 bases left in between. This CDR3 is built from 16 residues.

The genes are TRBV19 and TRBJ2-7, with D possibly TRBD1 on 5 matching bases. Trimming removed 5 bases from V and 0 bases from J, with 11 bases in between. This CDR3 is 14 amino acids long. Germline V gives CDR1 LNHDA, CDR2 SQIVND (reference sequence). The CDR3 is CASSRQKSSYEQYF. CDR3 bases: TGTGCCAGTAGTCGACAGAAGAGCTCCTACGAGCAGTACTTC.

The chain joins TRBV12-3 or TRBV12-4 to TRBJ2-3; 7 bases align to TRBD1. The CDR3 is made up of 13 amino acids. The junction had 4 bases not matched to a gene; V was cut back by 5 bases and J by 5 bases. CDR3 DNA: TGTGCCAGCAGTGTGGGACAGCGAGATACGCAGTATTTT. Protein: CASSVGQRDTQYF.

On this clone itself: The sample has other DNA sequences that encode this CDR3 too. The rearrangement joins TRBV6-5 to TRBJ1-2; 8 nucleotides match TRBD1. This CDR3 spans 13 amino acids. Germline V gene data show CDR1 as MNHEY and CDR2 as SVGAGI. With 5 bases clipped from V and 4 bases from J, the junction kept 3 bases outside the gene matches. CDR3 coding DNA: TGTGCCAGCAGTAGGACAGGGAGCTATGGCTACACCTTC. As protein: CASSRTGSYGYTF.

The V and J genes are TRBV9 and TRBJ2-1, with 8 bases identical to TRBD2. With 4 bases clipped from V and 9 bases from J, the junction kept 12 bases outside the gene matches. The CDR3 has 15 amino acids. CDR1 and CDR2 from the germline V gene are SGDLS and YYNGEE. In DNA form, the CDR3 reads TGTGCCAGCAGCCCGGGGACTAGTAGCCTGGGTGAGCAGTTCTTC. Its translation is CASSPGTSSLGEQFF.

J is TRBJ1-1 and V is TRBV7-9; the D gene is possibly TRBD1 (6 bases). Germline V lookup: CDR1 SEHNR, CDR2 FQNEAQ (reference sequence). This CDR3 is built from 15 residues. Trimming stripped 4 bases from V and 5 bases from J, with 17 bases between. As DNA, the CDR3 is TGTGCCAGCAGCTCGGCGCGGGGGCCGGCGACTGAAGCTTTCTTT. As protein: CASSSARGPATEAFF.

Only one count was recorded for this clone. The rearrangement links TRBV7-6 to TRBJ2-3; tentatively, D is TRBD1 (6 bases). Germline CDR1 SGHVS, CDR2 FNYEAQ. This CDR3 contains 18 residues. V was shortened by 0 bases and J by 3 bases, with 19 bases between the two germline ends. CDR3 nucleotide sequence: TGTGCCAGCAGCTTAGCTTACGGTACAGGGCAACTTACAGATACGCAGTATTTT. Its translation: CASSLAYGTGQLTDTQYF.

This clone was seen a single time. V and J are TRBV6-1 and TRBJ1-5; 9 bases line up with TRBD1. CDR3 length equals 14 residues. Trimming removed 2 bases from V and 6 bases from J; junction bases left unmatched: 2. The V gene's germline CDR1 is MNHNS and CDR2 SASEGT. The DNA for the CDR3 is TGTGCCAGCAGTGAAACAGGGGGCGGTCAGCCCCAGCATTTT. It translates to CASSETGGGQPQHF.

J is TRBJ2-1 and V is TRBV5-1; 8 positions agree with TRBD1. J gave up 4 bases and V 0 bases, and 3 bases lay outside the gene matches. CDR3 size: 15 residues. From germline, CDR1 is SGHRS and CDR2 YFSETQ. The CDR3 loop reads CASSLEGQDYNEQFF. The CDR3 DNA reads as TGCGCCAGCAGCTTGGAGGGACAGGATTACAATGAGCAGTTCTTC.

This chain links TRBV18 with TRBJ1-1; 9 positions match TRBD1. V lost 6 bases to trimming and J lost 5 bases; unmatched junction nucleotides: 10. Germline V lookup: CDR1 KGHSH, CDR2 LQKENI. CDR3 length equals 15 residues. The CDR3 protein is CASSPGRQGETEAFF. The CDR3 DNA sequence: TGTGCCAGCTCCCCAGGAAGACAGGGGGAGACTGAAGCTTTCTTT.

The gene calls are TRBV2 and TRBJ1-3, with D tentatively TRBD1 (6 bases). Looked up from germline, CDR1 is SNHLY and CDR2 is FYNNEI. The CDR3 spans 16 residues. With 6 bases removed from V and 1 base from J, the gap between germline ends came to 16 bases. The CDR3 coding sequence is TGTGCCAGCAGCGGACAGCGATCCGGATCTGGAAACACCATATATTTT. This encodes CASSGQRSGSGNTIYF.

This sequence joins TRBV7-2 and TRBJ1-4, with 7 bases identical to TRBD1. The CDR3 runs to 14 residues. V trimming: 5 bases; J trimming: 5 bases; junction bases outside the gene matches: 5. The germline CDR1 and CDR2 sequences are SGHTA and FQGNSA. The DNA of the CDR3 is TGTGCCAGCAGCCCAGAGACAGGGAATGAAAAACTGTTTTTT. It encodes CASSPETGNEKLFF.

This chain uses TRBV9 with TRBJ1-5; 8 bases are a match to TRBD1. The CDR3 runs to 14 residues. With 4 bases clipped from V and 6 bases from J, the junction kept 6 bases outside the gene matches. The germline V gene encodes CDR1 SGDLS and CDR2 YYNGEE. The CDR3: CASSPSGGGQPQHF. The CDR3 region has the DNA TGTGCCAGCAGCCCTTCAGGGGGCGGTCAGCCCCAGCATTTT.

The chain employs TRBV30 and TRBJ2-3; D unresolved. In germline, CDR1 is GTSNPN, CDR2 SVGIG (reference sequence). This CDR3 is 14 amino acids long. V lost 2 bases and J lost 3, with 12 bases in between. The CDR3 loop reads CAWSWSSKTDTQYF. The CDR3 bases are TGTGCCTGGAGTTGGAGTAGCAAGACAGATACGCAGTATTTT.

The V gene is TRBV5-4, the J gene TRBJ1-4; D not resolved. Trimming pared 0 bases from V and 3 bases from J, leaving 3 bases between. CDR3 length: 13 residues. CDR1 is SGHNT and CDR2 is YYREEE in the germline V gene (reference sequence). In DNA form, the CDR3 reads TGTGCCAGCAGCTTGGAGCCTAATGAAAAACTGTTTTTT. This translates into CASSLEPNEKLFF.

As DNA, the CDR3 is TGTGCCAGCAGCGCATCAGGGGTTAACACCGGGGAGCTGTTTTTT. This codes for CASSASGVNTGELFF. V usage is TRBV6-4 and J usage is TRBJ2-2; possibly TRBD1 for D (6 bases). This CDR3 is built from 15 residues. Germline CDR1 reads MRHNA; CDR2 reads SNTAGT. V lost 6 bases to trimming and J lost 2 bases, with 13 bases between them.

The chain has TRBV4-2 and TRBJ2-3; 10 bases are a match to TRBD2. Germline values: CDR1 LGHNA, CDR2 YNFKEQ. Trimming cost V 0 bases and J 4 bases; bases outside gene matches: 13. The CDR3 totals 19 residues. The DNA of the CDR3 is TGTGCCAGCAGCCAAGATCCATCCAGCGGGGGGGGCCGGGCAGATACGCAGTATTTT. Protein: CASSQDPSSGGGRADTQYF.

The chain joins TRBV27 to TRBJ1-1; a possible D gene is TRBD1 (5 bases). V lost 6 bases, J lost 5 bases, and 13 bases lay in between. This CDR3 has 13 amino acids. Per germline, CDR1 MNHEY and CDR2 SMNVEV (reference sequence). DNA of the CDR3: TGTGCCAGCAGGGACACAGGTAGGACTGAAGCTTTCTTT. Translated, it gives CASRDTGRTEAFF.

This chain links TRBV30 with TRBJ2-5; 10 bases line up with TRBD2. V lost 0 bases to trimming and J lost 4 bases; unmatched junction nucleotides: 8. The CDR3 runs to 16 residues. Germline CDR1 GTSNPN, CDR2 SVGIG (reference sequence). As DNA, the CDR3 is TGTGCCTGGAGTGTAGGGGTAGCGGGGGGTGGAGAGACCCAGTACTTC. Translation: CAWSVGVAGGGETQYF.

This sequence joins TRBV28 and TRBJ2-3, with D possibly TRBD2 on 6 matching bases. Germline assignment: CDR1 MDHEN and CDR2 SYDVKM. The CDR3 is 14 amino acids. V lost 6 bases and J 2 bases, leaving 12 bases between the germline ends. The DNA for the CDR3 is TGTGCCAGCAGGGGGGGTCCTATCACAGATACGCAGTATTTT. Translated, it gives CASRGGPITDTQYF.

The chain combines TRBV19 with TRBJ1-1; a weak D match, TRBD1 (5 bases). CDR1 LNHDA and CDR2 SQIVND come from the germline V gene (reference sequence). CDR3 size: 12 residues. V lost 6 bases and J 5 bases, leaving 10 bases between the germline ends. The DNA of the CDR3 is TGTGCCAGTAGGCAGGGCTGGACTGAAGCTTTCTTT. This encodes CASRQGWTEAFF.

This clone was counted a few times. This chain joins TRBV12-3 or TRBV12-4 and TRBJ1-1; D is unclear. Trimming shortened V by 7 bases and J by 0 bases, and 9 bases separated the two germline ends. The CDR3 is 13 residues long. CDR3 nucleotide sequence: TGTGCCAGCACTCGAGGGTTGAACACTGAAGCTTTCTTT. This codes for CASTRGLNTEAFF.

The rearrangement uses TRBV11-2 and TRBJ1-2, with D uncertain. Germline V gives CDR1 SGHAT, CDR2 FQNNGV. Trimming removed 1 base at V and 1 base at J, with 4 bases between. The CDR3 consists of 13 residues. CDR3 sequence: CASSLVINYGYTF. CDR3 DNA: TGTGCCAGCAGCTTAGTAATTAACTATGGCTACACCTTC.

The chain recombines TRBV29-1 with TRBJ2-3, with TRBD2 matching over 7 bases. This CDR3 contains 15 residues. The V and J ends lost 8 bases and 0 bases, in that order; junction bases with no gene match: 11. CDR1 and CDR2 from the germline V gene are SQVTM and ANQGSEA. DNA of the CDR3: TGCAGCTTGTTTTGGGGGGGAGAGAGCACAGATACGCAGTATTTT. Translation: CSLFWGGESTDTQYF.

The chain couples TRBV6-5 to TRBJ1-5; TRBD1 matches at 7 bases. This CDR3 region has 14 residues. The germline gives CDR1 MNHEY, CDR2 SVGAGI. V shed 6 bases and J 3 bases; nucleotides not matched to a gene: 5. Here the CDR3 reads CASSPGQSNQPQHF. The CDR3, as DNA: TGTGCCAGCAGCCCGGGACAGTCCAATCAGCCCCAGCATTTT.

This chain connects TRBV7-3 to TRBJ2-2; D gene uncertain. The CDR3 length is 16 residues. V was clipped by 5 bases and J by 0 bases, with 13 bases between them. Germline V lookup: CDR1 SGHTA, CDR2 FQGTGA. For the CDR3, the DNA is TGTGCCAGCAGCGCCCCTACCTCCGCGAACACCGGGGAGCTGTTTTTT. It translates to CASSAPTSANTGELFF.

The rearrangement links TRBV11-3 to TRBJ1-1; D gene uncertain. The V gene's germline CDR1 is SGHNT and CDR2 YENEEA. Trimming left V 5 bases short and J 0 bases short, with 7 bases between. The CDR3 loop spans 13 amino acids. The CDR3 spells CASSPHMNTEAFF. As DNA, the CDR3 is TGTGCCAGCAGCCCCCACATGAACACTGAAGCTTTCTTT.